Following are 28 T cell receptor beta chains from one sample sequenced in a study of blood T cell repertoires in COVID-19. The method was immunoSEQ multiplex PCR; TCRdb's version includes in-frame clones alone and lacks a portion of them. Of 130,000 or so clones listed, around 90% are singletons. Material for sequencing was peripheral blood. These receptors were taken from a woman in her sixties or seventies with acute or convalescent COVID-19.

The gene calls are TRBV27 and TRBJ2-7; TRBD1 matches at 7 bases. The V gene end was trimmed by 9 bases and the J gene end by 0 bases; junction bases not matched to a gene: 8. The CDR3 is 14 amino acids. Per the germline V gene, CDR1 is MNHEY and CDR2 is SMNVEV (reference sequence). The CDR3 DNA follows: TGTGCCAGTGCCGGGACAGAGGGCTCCTACGAGCAGTACTTC. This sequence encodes CASAGTEGSYEQYF.

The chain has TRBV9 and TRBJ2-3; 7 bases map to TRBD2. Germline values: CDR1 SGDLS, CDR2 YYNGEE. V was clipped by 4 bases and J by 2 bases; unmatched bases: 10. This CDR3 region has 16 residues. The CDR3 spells CASSLVAGVNTDTQYF. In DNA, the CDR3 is TGTGCCAGCAGCCTCGTCGCGGGGGTGAACACAGATACGCAGTATTTT.

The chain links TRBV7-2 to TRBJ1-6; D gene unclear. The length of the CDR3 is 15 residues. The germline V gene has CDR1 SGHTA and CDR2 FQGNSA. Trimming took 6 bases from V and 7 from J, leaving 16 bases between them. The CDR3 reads CASSFSYNGNSPLHF. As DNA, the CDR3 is TGTGCCAGCAGTTTTTCTTACAACGGGAATTCACCCCTCCACTTT.

CDR3 amino acids: CASSSNKHTEAFF. In DNA, the CDR3 is TGTGCCAGCAGTTCCAACAAACACACTGAAGCTTTCTTT. The chain has TRBV12-3 or TRBV12-4 and TRBJ1-1, with D uncertain. V was pared by 4 bases and J by 3 bases, with 9 bases between. The length of the CDR3 is 13 residues.

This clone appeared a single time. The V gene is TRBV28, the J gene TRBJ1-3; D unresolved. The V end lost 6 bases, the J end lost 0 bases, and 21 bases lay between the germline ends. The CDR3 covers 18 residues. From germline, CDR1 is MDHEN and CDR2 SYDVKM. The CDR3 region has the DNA TGTGCCAGCAGCACGTATAAGCAAGGGAGCATCTCTGGAAACACCATATATTTT. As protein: CASSTYKQGSISGNTIYF.

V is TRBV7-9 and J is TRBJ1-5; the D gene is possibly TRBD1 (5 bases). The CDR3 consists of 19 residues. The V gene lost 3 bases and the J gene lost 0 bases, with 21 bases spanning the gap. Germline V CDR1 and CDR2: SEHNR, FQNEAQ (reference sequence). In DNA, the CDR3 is TGTGCCAGCAGCTTGAGGGGAGGAGGGCGTATCGATAGCAATCAGCCCCAGCATTTT. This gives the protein CASSLRGGGRIDSNQPQHF.

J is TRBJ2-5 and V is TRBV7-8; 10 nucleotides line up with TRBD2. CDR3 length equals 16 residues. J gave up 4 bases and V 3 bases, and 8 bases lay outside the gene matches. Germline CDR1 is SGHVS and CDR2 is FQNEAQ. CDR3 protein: CASSFQPAGGGETQYF. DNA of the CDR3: TGTGCCAGCAGCTTTCAACCAGCGGGGGGGGGAGAGACCCAGTACTTC.

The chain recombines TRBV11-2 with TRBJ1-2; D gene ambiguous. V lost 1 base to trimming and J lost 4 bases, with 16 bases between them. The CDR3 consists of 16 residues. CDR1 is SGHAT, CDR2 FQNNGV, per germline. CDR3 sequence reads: CASSLVLGGFGYGYTF. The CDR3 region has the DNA TGTGCCAGCAGCTTAGTCCTTGGCGGGTTTGGCTATGGCTACACCTTC. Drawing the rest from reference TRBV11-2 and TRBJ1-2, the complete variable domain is EAGVAQSPRYKIIEKRQSVAFWCNPISGHATLYWYQQILGQGPKLLIQFQNNGVVDDSQLPKDRFSAERLKGVDSTLKIQPAKLEDSAVYLCASSLVLGGFGYGYTFGSGTRLTVV.

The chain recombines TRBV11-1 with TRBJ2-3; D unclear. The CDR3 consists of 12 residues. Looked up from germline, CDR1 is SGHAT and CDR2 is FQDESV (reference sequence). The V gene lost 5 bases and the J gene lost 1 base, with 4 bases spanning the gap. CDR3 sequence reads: CASSLGTDTQYF. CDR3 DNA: TGTGCCAGCAGCCTTGGCACAGATACGCAGTATTTT.

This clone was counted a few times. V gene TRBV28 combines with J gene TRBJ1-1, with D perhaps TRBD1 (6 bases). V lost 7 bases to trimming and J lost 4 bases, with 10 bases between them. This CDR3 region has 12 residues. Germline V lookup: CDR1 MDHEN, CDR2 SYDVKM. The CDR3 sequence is CASKQGRTEAFF. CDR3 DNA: TGTGCCAGCAAACAGGGCCGCACTGAAGCTTTCTTT.

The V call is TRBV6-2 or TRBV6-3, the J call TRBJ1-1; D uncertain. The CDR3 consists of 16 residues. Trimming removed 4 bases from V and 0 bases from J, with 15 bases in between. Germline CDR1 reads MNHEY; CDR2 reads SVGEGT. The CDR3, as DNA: TGTGCCAGCAGTTCCGCGAAAATCCCCATGAACACTGAAGCTTTCTTT. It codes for CASSSAKIPMNTEAFF.

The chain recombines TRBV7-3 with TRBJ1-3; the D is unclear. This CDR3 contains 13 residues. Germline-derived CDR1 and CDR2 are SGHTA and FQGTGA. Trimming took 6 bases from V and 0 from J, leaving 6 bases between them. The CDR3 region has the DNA TGTGCCAGCAGTCCGAGCTCTGGAAACACCATATATTTT. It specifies CASSPSSGNTIYF.

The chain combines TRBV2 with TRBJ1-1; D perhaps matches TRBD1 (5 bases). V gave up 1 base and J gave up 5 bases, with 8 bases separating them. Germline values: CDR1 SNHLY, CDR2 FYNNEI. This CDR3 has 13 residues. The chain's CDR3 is CASSEGDWTEAFF. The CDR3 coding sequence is TGTGCCAGCAGTGAAGGGGACTGGACTGAAGCTTTCTTT. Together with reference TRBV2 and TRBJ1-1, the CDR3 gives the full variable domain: EPEVTQTPSHQVTQMGQEVILRCVPISNHLYFYWYRQILGQKVEFLVSFYNNEISEKSEIFDDQFSVERPDGSNFTLKIRSTKLEDSAMYFCASSEGDWTEAFFGQGTRLTVV.

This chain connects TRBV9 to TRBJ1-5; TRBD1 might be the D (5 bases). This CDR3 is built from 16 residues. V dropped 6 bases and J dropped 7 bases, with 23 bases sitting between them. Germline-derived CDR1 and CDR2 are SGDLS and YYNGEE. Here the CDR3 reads CASTRRGPGRVQPQHF. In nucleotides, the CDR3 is TGTGCCAGCACGAGAAGGGGCCCCGGACGGGTACAGCCCCAGCATTTT.

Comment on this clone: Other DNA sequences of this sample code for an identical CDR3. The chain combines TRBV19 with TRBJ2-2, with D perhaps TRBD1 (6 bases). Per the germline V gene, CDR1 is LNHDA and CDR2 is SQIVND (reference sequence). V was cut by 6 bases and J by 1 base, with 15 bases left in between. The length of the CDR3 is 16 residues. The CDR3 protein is CASSRRLGGNTGELFF. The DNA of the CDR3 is TGTGCCAGTAGCCGTCGCCTAGGGGGGAACACCGGGGAGCTGTTTTTT.

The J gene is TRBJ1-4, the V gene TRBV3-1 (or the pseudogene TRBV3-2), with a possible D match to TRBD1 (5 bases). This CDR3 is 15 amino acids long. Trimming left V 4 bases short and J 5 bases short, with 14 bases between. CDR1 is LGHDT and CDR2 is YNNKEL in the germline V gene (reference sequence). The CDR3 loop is CASSPVGEGNEKLFF. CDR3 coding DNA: TGTGCCAGCAGCCCGGTGGGGGAGGGGAATGAAAAACTGTTTTTT.

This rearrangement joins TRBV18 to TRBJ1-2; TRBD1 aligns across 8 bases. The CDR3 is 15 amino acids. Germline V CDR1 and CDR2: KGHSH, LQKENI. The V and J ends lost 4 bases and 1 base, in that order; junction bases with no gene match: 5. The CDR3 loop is CASSHPGQDNYGYTF. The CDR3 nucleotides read TGTGCCAGCTCACATCCGGGACAGGATAACTATGGCTACACCTTC.

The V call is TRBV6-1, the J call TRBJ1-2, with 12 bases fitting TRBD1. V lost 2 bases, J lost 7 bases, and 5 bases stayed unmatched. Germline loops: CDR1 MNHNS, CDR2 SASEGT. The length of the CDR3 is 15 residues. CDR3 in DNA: TGTGCCAGCAGTGAAATGGGACAGGGGGCGAGTGGCTACACCTTC. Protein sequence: CASSEMGQGASGYTF.

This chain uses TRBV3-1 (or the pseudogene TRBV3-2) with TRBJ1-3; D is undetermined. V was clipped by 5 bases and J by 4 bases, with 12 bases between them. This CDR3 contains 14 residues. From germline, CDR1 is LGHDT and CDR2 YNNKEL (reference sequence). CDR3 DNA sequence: TGTGCCAGCAGCAGGACTCCTCTCGGAAACACCATATATTTT. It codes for CASSRTPLGNTIYF.

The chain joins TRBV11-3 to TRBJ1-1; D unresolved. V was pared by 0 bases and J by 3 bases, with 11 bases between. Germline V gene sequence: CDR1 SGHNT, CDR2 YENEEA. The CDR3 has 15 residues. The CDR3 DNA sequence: TGTGCCAGCAGCTTAGAAGGTGAGGGCGACACTGAAGCTTTCTTT. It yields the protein CASSLEGEGDTEAFF.

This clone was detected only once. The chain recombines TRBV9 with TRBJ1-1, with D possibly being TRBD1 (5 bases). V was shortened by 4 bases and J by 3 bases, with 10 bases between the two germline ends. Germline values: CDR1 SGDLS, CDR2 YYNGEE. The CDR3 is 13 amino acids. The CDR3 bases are TGTGCCAGCAGCCCCCTACAGGACACTGAAGCTTTCTTT. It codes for CASSPLQDTEAFF.

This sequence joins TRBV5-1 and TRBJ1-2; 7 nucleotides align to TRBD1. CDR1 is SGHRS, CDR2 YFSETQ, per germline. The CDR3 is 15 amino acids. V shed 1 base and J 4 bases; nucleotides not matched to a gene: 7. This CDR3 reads CASSLNRDSSYGYTF. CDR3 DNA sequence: TGCGCCAGCAGCTTGAACCGGGACAGCTCCTATGGCTACACCTTC. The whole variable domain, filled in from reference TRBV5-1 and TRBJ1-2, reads KAGVTQTPRYLIKTRGQQVTLSCSPISGHRSVSWYQQTPGQGLQFLFEYFSETQRNKGNFPGRFSGRQFSNSRSEMNVSTLELGDSALYLCASSLNRDSSYGYTFGSGTRLTVV.

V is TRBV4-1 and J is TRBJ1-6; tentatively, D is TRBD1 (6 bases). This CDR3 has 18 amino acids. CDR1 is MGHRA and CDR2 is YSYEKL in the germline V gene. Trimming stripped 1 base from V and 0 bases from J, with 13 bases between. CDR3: CASSQGGQQSSYNSPLHF. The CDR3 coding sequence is TGCGCCAGCAGCCAAGGGGGACAACAGAGCTCCTATAATTCACCCCTCCACTTT.

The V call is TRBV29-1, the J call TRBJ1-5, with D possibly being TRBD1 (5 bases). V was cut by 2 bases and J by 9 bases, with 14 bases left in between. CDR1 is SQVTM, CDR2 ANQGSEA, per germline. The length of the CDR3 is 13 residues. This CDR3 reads CSVEWGGNGPQHF. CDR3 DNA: TGCAGCGTTGAATGGGGGGGAAATGGGCCCCAGCATTTT. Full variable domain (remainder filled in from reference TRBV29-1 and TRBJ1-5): SAVISQKPSRDICQRGTSLTIQCQVDSQVTMMFWYRQQPGQSLTLIATANQGSEATYESGFVIDKFPISRPNLTFSTLTVSNMSPEDSSIYLCSVEWGGNGPQHFGDGTRLSIL.

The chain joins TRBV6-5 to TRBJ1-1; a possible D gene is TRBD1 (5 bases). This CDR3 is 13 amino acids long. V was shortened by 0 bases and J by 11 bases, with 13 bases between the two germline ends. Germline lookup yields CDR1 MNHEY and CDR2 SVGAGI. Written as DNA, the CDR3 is TGTGCCAGCAGTTACTCAGGCGCAGGGCGGGCTTTCTTT. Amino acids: CASSYSGAGRAFF.

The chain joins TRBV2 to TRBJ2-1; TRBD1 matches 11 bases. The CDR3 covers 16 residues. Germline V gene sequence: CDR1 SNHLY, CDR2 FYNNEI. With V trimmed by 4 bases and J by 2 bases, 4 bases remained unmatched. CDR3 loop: CASSVPGQGAYNEQFF. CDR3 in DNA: TGTGCCAGCAGTGTACCGGGACAGGGGGCCTACAATGAGCAGTTCTTC.

The CDR3 coding sequence is TGTGCCAGCAGCTTCGGCCGAGGGTTCTACGAGCAGTACTTC. Protein: CASSFGRGFYEQYF. The chain recombines TRBV11-2 with TRBJ2-7; D is perhaps TRBD2 (5 bases). CDR1 and CDR2 (germline): SGHAT, FQNNGV. The CDR3 is 14 residues long. The germline V and J ends were trimmed by 3 bases and 3 bases, with 12 bases remaining between them.

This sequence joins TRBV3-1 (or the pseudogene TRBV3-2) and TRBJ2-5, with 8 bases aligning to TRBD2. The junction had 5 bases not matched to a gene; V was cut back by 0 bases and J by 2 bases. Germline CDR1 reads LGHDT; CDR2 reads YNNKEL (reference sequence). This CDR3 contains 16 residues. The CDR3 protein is CASSQDGAGGQETQYF. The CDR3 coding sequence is TGTGCCAGCAGCCAAGATGGTGCGGGGGGTCAAGAGACCCAGTACTTC.